These 2 T cell receptor beta chains were sequenced from one sample in a study of blood T cells in healthy people across ages. The second PCR ran roughly 7 to 12 cycles with a sample-barcoded 5' primer and J-beta primers. Using its own MiXCR run on the 5' RACE reads, TCRdb lists one record per CDR3 protein. The sample has roughly 830,000 distinct CDR3 sequences; approximately 67% are singletons. The sequenced material came from blood. The receptors were gathered from a man aged 30 to 39 in good health.

This clonotype was observed a handful of times. The V and J genes are TRBV7-9 and TRBJ2-3; the D gene is possibly TRBD1 (6 bases). Germline V lookup: CDR1 SEHNR, CDR2 FQNEAQ (reference sequence). The CDR3 is 17 amino acids. Trimming pared 2 bases from V and 1 base from J, leaving 16 bases between. The CDR3 sequence is CASSLRGAGAGTDTQYF. CDR3 coding DNA: TGTGCCAGCAGCTTAAGGGGAGCAGGGGCCGGCACAGATACGCAGTATTTT.

To note about this clonotype: An end of the junction does not agree with germline; a read error may underlie this. The DNA of the CDR3 is TGTGCTAGCAGCCCTGAAGGGCGGTACAATGAGCAGTTCTTC. Protein sequence: CASSPEGRYNEQFF. The chain joins TRBV7-7 to TRBJ2-1; D is undetermined. CDR1 SSHAT and CDR2 FNYEAQ come from the germline V gene (reference sequence). This CDR3 is 14 amino acids long.